Detailed here is one TCR beta chain. Its antigen is not identified. The germline gives CDR1 SGHTA, CDR2 FQGNSA. The CDR3 runs 15 residues. V lost 6 bases and J lost 4, with 19 bases in between. This entry comes from a study of shared clonotypes between healthy human individuals. Findings and limits, study-wide: Clonotype sharing among the donors was expected to vary with sequencing depth.

Assay execution proceeded at the deep level. Using approximately 190 ng DNA, approximately 30,000 T cell genomes, the sorted-subset replicate PCRs were run. In the original workflow: Without quality scores, immunoSEQ junctional reads could not be filtered like full-length reads. Only in-frame clones appear in the TCRdb table, and some are missing; sequencing was by immunoSEQ multiplex PCR. The DNA was the basis for D and trimming; V, J and clone size are from that table. The sample comprises under 200,000 clones, over 80% of which are singletons, and around 0.072% rests with the top ten. The chain employs TRBV7-2 and TRBJ2-7, with D unclear. This TCR derives from a woman aged 30 to 39 in good health. Material for sequencing was naive CD4+ T cells sorted from blood. Described subset: CD45RA+ positively selected. This CDR3 is CASSFDGLSAYEQYF. The DNA of the CDR3 is TGTGCCAGCAGTTTCGATGGCTTATCGGCGTACGAGCAGTACTTC.